This is a list of T cell receptor beta chains from one sample in a study of T-cell reconstitution after alpha-beta-depleted transplantation in children. TCRdb processed the PCR reads anew with MiXCR; each CDR3 protein has one entry. The profile shows roughly 200,000 distinct CDR3 sequences, about 7% of them singletons. The source was PBMCs, collected before TCRalphabeta/CD19-depleted stem cell transplant. The receptors originated from a boy aged 2 to 10 with acute lymphoblastic leukemia, due to receive a stem cell transplant. Each CDR3 is given with its conserved first and last residue. The order of the fields is V gene, D gene, J gene, clone size, CDR3 protein, CDR3 DNA. A D gene is named only where the DNA matches it firmly. Only some rows state a clone size, as once, few, many or a class for expanded clones.

>TRBV5-1|.|TRBJ1-1|many
CASSLAPGMNTEAFF
TGCGCCAGCAGCTTGGCCCCGGGGATGAACACTGAAGCTTTCTTT
>TRBV10-3|.|TRBJ1-2|.
CAISRASRDEGYTF
TGTGCCATCAGTCGGGCGTCCAGGGATGAAGGCTACACCTTC
>TRBV11-2|TRBD1|TRBJ1-2|.
CASSLGQGASGYTF
TGTGCCAGCAGCTTAGGACAGGGGGCAAGCGGCTACACCTTC
>TRBV7-8|TRBD2|TRBJ2-1|.
CASSATSGRGNEQFF
TGTGCCAGCAGCGCCACTAGCGGGAGGGGAAATGAGCAGTTCTTC
>TRBV28|.|TRBJ2-3|many
CATRTTDTQYF
TGTGCCACCAGAACCACAGATACGCAGTATTTT
>TRBV12-3/TRBV12-4|.|TRBJ1-5|few
CASSSPQGPLNQPQHF
TGTGCCAGCAGTTCCCCTCAGGGACCCCTCAATCAGCCCCAGCATTTT
>TRBV9|TRBD1|TRBJ1-5|few
CASSGGTGSSNQPQHF
TGTGCCAGCAGCGGGGGGACAGGATCAAGCAATCAGCCCCAGCATTTT
>TRBV9|TRBD2|TRBJ2-1|few
CASSVSGRAHNEQFF
TGTGCCAGCAGCGTTAGCGGGAGGGCCCACAATGAGCAGTTCTTC
>TRBV21-1|.|TRBJ2-3|many
CASSKSYGPSRSYF
TGTGCCAGCAGCAAATCTTATGGGCCTAGTCGGTCGTATTTT
>TRBV7-3|TRBD1|TRBJ2-5|few
CASSSGTGQETQYF
TGTGCCAGCAGCTCGGGGACAGGCCAAGAGACCCAGTACTTC
>TRBV5-6|.|TRBJ2-3|many
CASSLGQSTDTQYF
TGTGCCAGCAGCTTGGGCCAGAGCACAGATACGCAGTATTTT
>TRBV15|.|TRBJ2-3|many
CATSRDPTTDTQYF
TGTGCCACCAGCAGAGATCCCACCACAGATACGCAGTATTTT
>TRBV12-3/TRBV12-4|.|TRBJ2-3|few
CASSKVAGTDTQYF
TGTGCCAGCAGTAAGGTGGCGGGCACAGATACGCAGTATTTT
>TRBV12-3/TRBV12-4|.|TRBJ2-3|many
CASSFSPISSHTDTQYF
TGTGCCAGCAGTTTTAGCCCTATCTCGAGTCACACAGATACGCAGTATTTT
>TRBV30|TRBD1|TRBJ2-7|few
CAWSRVEDRDEQYF
TGTGCCTGGAGCCGGGTAGAGGACAGGGACGAGCAGTACTTC
>TRBV7-2|.|TRBJ2-7|many
CASSLSGPSSYEQYF
TGTGCCAGCAGCTTATCGGGGCCTAGCTCCTACGAGCAGTACTTC
>TRBV5-5|TRBD1|TRBJ2-1|.
CASSMGQGHNEQFF
TGTGCCAGCAGCATGGGACAGGGGCACAATGAGCAGTTCTTC
>TRBV4-1|.|TRBJ2-3|many
CASSSGGTSTDTQYF
TGCGCCAGCAGCTCTGGGGGCACGAGCACAGATACGCAGTATTTT
>TRBV28|.|TRBJ1-3|many
CASSLLSGAGNTIYF
TGTGCCAGCAGTTTGTTGTCAGGGGCTGGAAACACCATATATTTT